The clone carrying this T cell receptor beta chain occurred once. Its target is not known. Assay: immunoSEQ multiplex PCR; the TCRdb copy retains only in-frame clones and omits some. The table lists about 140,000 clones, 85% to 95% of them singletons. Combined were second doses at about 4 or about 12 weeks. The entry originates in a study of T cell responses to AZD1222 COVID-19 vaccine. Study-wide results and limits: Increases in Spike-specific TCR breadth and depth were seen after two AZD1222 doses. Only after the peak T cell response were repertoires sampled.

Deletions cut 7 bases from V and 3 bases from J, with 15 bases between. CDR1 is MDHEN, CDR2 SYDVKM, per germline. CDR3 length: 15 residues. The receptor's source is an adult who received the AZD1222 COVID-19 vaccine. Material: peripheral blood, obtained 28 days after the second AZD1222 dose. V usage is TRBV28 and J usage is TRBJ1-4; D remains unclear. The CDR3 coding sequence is TGTGCCAGCACTCCAGGAGGCGACCCTAATGAAAAACTGTTTTTT. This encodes CASTPGGDPNEKLFF.